The T cell receptor beta chain under discussion was sequenced for a study of control samples from healthy donors and cancer patients. With 2 bases removed from V and 2 bases from J, the gap between germline ends came to 13 bases. Germline V CDR1 and CDR2: SGHNT, YYREEE (reference sequence). This CDR3 contains 15 residues. TCRdb's copy holds only in-frame clones and misses some; the assay was immunoSEQ multiplex PCR. The data show roughly 80,000 clones, around nine tenths seen once. The V and J genes are TRBV5-4 and TRBJ1-1, with no clear D. The TCR was taken from a woman in her fifties or sixties in good health. Sequenced: blood. The CDR3 loop is CASSFRVGINTEAFF. CDR3 bases: TGTGCCAGCAGCTTTAGGGTTGGGATAAACACTGAAGCTTTCTTT.